This T cell receptor (beta chain) was recorded in a study of beta chain features in type 1 diabetes. In its sample, this clone was seen a few times. CD45RO/CCR7/CD25/CD127/CD95/CD27 sorting isolated CD4+ naive, central memory, regulatory and stem cell-like memory cells. The whole isolated RNA underwent reverse transcription, so sequencing captured expressed TCRB transcripts. Method: immunoSEQ multiplex PCR; TCRdb's copy keeps in-frame clones and lacks some. This sample has roughly 400,000 clones, with approximately 15% found just once. CDR1 is LNHDA, CDR2 SQIVND, per germline (reference sequence). This CDR3 is 16 amino acids long. The ends were cut back, 7 bases at V and 4 bases at J, with 22 bases in the middle.

The TCR was taken from a woman between 18 and 29 years old in good health. The chain links TRBV19 to TRBJ1-2, with a weak D call TRBD1 (5 bases). The specimen was naive CD4+ T cells from blood. This CDR3 is CASTPLDTSMAYGYTF. The CDR3 region has the DNA TGTGCCAGTACCCCCCTGGACACGAGTATGGCCTATGGCTACACCTTC.